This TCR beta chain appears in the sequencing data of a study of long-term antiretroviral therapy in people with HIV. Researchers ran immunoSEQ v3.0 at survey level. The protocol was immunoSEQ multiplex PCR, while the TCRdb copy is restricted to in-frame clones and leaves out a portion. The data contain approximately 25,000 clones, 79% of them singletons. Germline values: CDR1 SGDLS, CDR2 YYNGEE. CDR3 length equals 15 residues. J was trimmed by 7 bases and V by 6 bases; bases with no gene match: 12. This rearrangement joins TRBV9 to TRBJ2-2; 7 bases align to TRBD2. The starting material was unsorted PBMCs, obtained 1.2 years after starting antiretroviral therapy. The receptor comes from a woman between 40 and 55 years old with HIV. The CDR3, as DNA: TGTGCCAGCACCAACTTCGGACTAGAGGGCGGGGAGCTGTTTTTT. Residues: CASTNFGLEGGELFF. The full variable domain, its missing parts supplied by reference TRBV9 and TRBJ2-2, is DSGVTQTPKHLITATGQRVTLRCSPRSGDLSVYWYQQSLDQGLQFLIQYYNGEERAKGNILERFSAQQFPDLHSELNLSSLELGDSALYFCASTNFGLEGGELFFGEGSRLTVL.